This TCR beta chain was sequenced in a study of blood T cell repertoires in COVID-19. In the study overall: Donors in the United States, Italy and Spain gave samples during acute or convalescent COVID-19. PBMCs, B-cell-depleted T cells, or T cells were the source of the cDNA or gDNA that made up the material.

In the original workflow: Amplifying reference gene primers gave estimates of nucleated cell counts. The table came from immunoSEQ multiplex PCR; TCRdb's copy has only in-frame clones and leaves some out. The V and J calls and clone size were taken over from that table, and D and trimming were inferred from the DNA. The table has some 250,000 clones, about four fifths seen once. Trimming took off 5 bases at V and 1 base at J, with 9 bases between the two ends. From germline, CDR1 is SQVTM and CDR2 ANQGSEA. There are 13 residues in the CDR3. The chain combines TRBV29-1 with TRBJ1-5; D is ambiguous. The specimen sequenced was peripheral blood. The clonotype was recovered from a woman younger than 30 with acute or convalescent COVID-19. The chain's CDR3 is CSVRAGSNQPQHF. In DNA, the CDR3 is TGCAGCGTTCGGGCGGGAAGCAATCAGCCCCAGCATTTT.